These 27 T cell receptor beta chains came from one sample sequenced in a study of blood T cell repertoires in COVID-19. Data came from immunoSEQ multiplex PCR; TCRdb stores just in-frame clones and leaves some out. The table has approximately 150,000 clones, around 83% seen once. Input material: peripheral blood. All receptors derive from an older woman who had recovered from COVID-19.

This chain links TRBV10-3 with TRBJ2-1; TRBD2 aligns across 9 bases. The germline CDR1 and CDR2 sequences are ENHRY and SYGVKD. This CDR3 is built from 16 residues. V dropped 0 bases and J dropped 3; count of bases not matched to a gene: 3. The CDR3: CAISESTSGIYNEQFF. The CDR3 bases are TGTGCCATCAGTGAGTCGACTAGCGGCATCTACAATGAGCAGTTCTTC.

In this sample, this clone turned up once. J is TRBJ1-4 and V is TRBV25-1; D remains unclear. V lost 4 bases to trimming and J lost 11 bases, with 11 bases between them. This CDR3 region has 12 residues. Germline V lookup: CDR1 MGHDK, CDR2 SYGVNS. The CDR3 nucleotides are TGTGCCAGCAGTGGAGGACCGGGGAAACTGTTTTTT. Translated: CASSGGPGKLFF.

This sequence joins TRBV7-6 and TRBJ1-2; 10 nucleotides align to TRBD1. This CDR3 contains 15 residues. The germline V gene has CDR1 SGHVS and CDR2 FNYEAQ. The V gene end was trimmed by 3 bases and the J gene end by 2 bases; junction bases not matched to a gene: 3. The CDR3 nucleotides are TGTGCCAGCAGCTTGGGGGACAGGGGAAACTATGGCTACACCTTC. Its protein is CASSLGDRGNYGYTF.

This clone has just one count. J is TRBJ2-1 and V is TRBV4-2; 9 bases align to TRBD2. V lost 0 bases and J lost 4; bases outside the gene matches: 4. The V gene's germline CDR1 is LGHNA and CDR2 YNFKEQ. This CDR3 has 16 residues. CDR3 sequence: CASSQDGLAGYNEQFF. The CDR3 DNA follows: TGTGCCAGCAGCCAAGATGGGCTAGCGGGATACAATGAGCAGTTCTTC.

For the CDR3, the DNA is TGTGCCAGCAGTTACGTCAGGGGTCATCAGCCCCAGCATTTT. Amino acids: CASSYVRGHQPQHF. The chain combines TRBV6-5 with TRBJ1-5, with a weak D call TRBD1 (6 bases). The CDR3 covers 14 residues. Germline lookup yields CDR1 MNHEY and CDR2 SVGAGI. V gave up 2 bases and J gave up 5 bases, with 10 bases separating them.

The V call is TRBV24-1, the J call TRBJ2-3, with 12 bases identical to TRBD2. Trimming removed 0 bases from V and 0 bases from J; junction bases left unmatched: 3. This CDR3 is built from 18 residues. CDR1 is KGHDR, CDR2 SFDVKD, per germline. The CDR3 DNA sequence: TGTGCCACCAGTGATTTGGGACTAGCGGGAAGCAGCACAGATACGCAGTATTTT. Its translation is CATSDLGLAGSSTDTQYF.

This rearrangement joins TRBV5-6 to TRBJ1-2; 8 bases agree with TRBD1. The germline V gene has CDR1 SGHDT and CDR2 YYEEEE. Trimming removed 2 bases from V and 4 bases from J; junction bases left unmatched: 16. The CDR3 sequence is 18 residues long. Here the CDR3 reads CASSFGGLGQGAFYGYTF. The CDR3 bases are TGTGCCAGCAGCTTCGGGGGCCTCGGGCAGGGGGCATTCTATGGCTACACCTTC. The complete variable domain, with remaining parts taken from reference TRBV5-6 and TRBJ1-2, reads DAGVTQSPTHLIKTRGQQVTLRCSPKSGHDTVSWYQQALGQGPQFIFQYYEEEERQRGNFPDRFSGHQFPNYSSELNVNALLLGDSALYLCASSFGGLGQGAFYGYTFGSGTRLTVV.

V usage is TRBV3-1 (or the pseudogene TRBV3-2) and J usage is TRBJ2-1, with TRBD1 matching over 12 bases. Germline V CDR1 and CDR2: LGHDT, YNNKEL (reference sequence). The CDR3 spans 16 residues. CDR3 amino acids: CAKQPQGQGAYNEQFF. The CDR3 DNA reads TGTGCAAAACAACCACAGGGACAGGGGGCTTACAATGAGCAGTTCTTC.

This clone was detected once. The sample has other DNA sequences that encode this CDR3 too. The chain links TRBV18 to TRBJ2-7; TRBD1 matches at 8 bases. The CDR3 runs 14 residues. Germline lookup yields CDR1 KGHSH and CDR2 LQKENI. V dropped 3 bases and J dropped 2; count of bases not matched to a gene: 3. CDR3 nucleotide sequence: TGTGCCAGCTCACCCGGACAGGGCACCTACGAGCAGTACTTC. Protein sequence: CASSPGQGTYEQYF. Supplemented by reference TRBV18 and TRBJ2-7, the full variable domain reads NAGVMQNPRHLVRRRGQEARLRCSPMKGHSHVYWYRQLPEEGLKFMVYLQKENIIDESGMPKERFSAEFPKEGPSILRIQQVVRGDSAAYFCASSPGQGTYEQYFGPGTRLTVT.

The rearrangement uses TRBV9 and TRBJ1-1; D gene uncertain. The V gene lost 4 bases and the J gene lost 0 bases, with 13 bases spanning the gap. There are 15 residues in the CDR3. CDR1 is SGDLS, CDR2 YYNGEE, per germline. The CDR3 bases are TGTGCCAGCAGCTCCGCGGGCCAGCTGAACACTGAAGCTTTCTTT. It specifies CASSSAGQLNTEAFF. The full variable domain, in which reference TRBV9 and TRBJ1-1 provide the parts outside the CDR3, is DSGVTQTPKHLITATGQRVTLRCSPRSGDLSVYWYQQSLDQGLQFLIQYYNGEERAKGNILERFSAQQFPDLHSELNLSSLELGDSALYFCASSSAGQLNTEAFFGQGTRLTVV.

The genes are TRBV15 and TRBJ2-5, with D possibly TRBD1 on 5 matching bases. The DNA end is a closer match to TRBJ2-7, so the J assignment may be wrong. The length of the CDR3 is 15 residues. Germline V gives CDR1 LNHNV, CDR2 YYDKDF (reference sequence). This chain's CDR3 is CATSRPGQTYYEQYF. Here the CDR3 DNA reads TGTGCCACCAGCAGACCCGGACAAACCTACTACGAGCAGTACTTC.

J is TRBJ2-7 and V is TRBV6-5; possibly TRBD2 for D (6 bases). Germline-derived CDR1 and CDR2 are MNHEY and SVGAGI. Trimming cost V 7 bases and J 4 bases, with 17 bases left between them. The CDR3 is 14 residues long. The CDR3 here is CASNPRGAGYEQYF. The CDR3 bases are TGTGCCAGCAACCCCCGAGGGGCGGGGTACGAGCAGTACTTC.

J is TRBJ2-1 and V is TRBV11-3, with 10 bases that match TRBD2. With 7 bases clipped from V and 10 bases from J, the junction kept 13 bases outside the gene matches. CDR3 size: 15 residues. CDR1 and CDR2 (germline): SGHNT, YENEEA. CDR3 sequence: CASTPGASGSGEQFF. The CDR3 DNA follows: TGTGCCAGCACCCCCGGGGCTAGCGGGAGTGGGGAGCAGTTCTTC.

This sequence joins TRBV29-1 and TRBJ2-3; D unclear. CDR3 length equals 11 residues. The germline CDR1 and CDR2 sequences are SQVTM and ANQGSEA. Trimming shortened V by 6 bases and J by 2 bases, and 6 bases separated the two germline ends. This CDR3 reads CSVKLTDTQYF. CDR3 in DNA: TGCAGCGTAAAGCTCACAGATACGCAGTATTTT.

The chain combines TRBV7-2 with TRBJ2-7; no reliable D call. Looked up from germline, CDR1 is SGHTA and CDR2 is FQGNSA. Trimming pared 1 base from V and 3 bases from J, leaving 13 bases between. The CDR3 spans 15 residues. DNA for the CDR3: TGTGCCAGCAGCTTAGTACTGCAGACTCACTACGAGCAGTACTTC. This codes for CASSLVLQTHYEQYF. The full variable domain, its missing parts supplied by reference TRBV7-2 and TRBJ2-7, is GAGVSQSPSNKVTEKGKDVELRCDPISGHTALYWYRQSLGQGLEFLIYFQGNSAPDKSGLPSDRFSAERTGGSVSTLTIQRTQQEDSAVYLCASSLVLQTHYEQYFGPGTRLTVT.

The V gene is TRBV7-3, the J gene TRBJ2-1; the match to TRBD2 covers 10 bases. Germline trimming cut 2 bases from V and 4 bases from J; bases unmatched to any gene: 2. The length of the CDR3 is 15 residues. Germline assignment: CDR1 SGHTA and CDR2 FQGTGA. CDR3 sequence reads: CASSLGSGGYNEQFF. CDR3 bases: TGTGCCAGCAGCTTAGGTAGCGGGGGGTACAATGAGCAGTTCTTC.

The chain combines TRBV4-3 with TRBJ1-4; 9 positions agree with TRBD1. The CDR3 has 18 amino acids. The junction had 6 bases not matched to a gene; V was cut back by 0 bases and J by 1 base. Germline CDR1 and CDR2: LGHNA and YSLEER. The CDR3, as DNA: TGCGCCAGCAGCCAAGATCGGGACAGGGATGGAACTAATGAAAAACTGTTTTTT. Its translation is CASSQDRDRDGTNEKLFF.

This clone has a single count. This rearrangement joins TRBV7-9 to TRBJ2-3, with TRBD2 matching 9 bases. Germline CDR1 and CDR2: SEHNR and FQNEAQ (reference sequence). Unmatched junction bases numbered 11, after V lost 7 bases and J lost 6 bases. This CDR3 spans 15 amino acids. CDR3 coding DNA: TGTGCCAGCAACCCCGGGGTAGCGGGGGCGGATACGCAGTATTTT. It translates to CASNPGVAGADTQYF.

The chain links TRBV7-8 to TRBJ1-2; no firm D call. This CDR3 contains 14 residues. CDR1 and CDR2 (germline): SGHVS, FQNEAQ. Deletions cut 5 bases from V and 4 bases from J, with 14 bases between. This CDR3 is CASSTPGRGYGYTF. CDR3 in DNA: TGTGCCAGCAGCACCCCGGGAAGAGGCTATGGCTACACCTTC. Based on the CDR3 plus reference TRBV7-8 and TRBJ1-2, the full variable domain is GAGVSQSPRYKVAKRGQDVALRCDPISGHVSLFWYQQALGQGPEFLTYFQNEAQLDKSGLPSDRFFAERPEGSVSTLKIQRTQQEDSAVYLCASSTPGRGYGYTFGSGTRLTVV.

The CDR3 sequence is CASSLGGQGSYGYTF. The CDR3 region has the DNA TGTGCCAGCTCCCTTGGGGGACAGGGATCCTATGGCTACACCTTC. V gene TRBV27 combines with J gene TRBJ1-2; 9 bases are shared with TRBD1. The CDR3 has 15 amino acids. Per the germline V gene, CDR1 is MNHEY and CDR2 is SMNVEV (reference sequence). J gave up 4 bases and V 8 bases, and 11 bases lay outside the gene matches.

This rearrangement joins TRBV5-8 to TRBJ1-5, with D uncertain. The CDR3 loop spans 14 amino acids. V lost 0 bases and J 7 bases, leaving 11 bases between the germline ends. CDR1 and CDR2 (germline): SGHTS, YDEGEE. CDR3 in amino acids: CASSLVGTPQPQHF. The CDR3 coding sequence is TGTGCCAGCAGCTTGGTGGGCACCCCACAGCCCCAGCATTTT.

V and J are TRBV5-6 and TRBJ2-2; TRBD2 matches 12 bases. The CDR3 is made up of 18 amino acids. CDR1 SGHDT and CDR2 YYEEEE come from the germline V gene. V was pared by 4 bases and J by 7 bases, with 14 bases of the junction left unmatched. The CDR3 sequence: CASSLLRLAGVQGGELFF. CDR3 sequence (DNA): TGTGCCAGCAGCCTCCTACGACTAGCGGGAGTCCAGGGCGGGGAGCTGTTTTTT.

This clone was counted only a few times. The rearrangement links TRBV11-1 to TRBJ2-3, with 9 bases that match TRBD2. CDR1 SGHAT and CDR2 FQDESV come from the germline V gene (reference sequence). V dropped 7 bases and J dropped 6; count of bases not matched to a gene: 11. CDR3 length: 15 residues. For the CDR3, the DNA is TGTGCCAGCACAGCTTCGCGGGGGGGCATGGATACGCAGTATTTT. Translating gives CASTASRGGMDTQYF.

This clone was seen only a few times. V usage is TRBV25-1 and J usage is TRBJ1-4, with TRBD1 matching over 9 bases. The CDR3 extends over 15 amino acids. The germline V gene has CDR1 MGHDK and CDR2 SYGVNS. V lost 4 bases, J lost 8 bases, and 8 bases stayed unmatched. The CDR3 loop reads CASSAPTGGPEKLFF. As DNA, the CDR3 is TGTGCCAGCAGTGCCCCGACAGGGGGGCCCGAAAAACTGTTTTTT.

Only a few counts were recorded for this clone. This CDR3 is CASSRGGATSYEQYF. The CDR3 DNA follows: TGTGCCAGCAGCCGCGGGGGGGCCACCTCCTACGAGCAGTACTTC. The chain couples TRBV3-1 (or the pseudogene TRBV3-2) to TRBJ2-7; 9 bases map to TRBD2. Looked up from germline, CDR1 is LGHDT and CDR2 is YNNKEL (reference sequence). The CDR3 has 15 residues. Germline trimming cut 4 bases from V and 0 bases from J; bases unmatched to any gene: 4.

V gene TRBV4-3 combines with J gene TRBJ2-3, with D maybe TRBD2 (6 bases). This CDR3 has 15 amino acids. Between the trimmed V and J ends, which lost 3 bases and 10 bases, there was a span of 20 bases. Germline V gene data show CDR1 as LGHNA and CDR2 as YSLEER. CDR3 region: CASSQSYPTPGAQYF. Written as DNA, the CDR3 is TGCGCCAGCAGCCAGTCCTACCCGACCCCGGGGGCGCAGTATTTT.

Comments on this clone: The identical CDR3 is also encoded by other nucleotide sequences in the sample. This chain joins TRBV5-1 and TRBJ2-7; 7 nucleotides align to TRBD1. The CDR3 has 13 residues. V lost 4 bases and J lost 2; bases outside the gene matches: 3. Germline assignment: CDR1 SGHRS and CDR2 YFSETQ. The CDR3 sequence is CASSGQVTYEQYF. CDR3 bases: TGCGCCAGCAGCGGACAGGTTACCTACGAGCAGTACTTC. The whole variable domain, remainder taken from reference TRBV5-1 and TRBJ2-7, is KAGVTQTPRYLIKTRGQQVTLSCSPISGHRSVSWYQQTPGQGLQFLFEYFSETQRNKGNFPGRFSGRQFSNSRSEMNVSTLELGDSALYLCASSGQVTYEQYFGPGTRLTVT.